The 3 T cell receptor beta chains presented below share a single source sample, sequenced in a study of blood T cell repertoires in COVID-19. Libraries were prepared by immunoSEQ multiplex PCR; TCRdb keeps only in-frame clonotypes and omits some of them. The table lists 110,000 to 150,000 clones, around 85% of them singletons. The specimen sequenced was peripheral blood. The origin of the receptors is a woman over 75 with acute or convalescent COVID-19.

J is TRBJ1-5 and V is TRBV5-5, with D possibly TRBD1 on 6 matching bases. The CDR3 consists of 16 residues. Trimming took off 3 bases at V and 1 base at J, with 14 bases between the two ends. CDR1 and CDR2 (germline): SGHKS, YYEKEE (reference sequence). As DNA, the CDR3 is TGTGCCAGCAGCTATGCCGGGACAACAAGCAATCAGCCCCAGCATTTT. Amino acids: CASSYAGTTSNQPQHF.

The chain links TRBV19 to TRBJ1-6; perhaps TRBD1 as D (6 bases). Germline lookup yields CDR1 LNHDA and CDR2 SQIVND (reference sequence). This CDR3 is 16 amino acids long. V gave up 3 bases and J gave up 5 bases, with 14 bases separating them. CDR3 amino acids: CASSIGGAGDNSPLHF. CDR3 DNA sequence: TGTGCCAGTAGTATCGGGGGGGCAGGTGATAATTCACCCCTCCACTTT.

The CDR3 reads CASSPTGGLRQPQHF. The CDR3 nucleotides are TGTGCCAGCTCACCGACAGGGGGCCTGAGGCAGCCCCAGCATTTT. The V gene is TRBV18, the J gene TRBJ1-5; 10 bases fit TRBD1. The germline V gene encodes CDR1 KGHSH and CDR2 LQKENI. The CDR3 has 15 residues. The V gene end was trimmed by 3 bases and the J gene end by 7 bases; junction bases not matched to a gene: 6.